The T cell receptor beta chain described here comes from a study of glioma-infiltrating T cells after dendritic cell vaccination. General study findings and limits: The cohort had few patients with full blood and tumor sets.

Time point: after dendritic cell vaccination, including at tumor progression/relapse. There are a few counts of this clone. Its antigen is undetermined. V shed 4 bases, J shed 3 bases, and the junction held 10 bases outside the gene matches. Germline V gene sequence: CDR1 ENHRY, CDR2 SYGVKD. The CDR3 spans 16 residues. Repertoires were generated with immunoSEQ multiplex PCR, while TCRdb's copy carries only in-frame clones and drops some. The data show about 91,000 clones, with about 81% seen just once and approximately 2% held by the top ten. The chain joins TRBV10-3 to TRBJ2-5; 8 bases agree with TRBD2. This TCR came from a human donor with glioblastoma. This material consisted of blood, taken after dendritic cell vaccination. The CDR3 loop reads CAISVDVAGKEETQYF. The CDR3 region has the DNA TGTGCCATCAGTGTAGACGTAGCGGGGAAGGAAGAGACCCAGTACTTC.